This TCR beta chain was documented in a study of tumor-infiltrating lymphocytes in primary liver carcinoma. Study at large: Recorded tumor stage was T1-T3 N0M0, with diameters of about 4.2 to 10 cm. General observations from the study: Relative to blood, tumors carried a significantly larger fraction of the repertoire in their top 250 clones (p = 0.039).

Starting from approximately 470 ng of total RNA, TCR beta cDNA was produced with a primer in the constant region. Slightly modified ARM-PCR with three nested multiplex PCR rounds yielded TCR beta libraries. Forward primers for TRBV1-TRBV30 and a C-beta reverse primer served the first two PCR rounds, at around 9 cycles each. TCRdb used MiXCR to reprocess the multiplex PCR reads, holding one entry per CDR3 protein. The sample holds 310,000 or so distinct CDR3 sequences; 50% to 75% are singletons and the top ten take about 17%. On this clonotype: Its antigen remains unidentified. A read error may be the cause here, since a much bigger clone is one base away.

The CDR3 loop spans 15 amino acids. The researchers obtained blood RNA from unsorted whole blood and also extracted germline DNA. The V call is TRBV12-3 or TRBV12-4, the J call TRBJ1-4, with D possibly being TRBD1 (5 bases). The receptor was isolated from a woman aged 30 to 39 with primary liver carcinoma and hepatitis B virus infection. The sequenced material came from peripheral blood. This CDR3 reads CASSFYGTKHEKLSF. The CDR3 region has the DNA TGTGCCAGCAGTTTCTACGGGACTAAGCATGAAAAACTGTCTTTT.